This passage covers 18 T cell receptor beta chains from one sample sequenced in a study of response to subunit inactivated influenza vaccine. TCRdb analysed the RT-PCR reads with MiXCR anew, one entry per CDR3 protein. The table lists hundreds of thousands of distinct CDR3 sequences, 6% to 9% of them singletons, with 10% to 15% in the top ten. Sequenced here: PBMCs from blood, sampled less than 30 months after vaccination. The receptors shown here come from a man aged 50 to 75 who received an inactivated influenza vaccine.

This clonotype was counted many times. The rearrangement joins TRBV6-2 or TRBV6-3 to TRBJ2-7; TRBD1 is a possible D gene (6 bases). Germline loops: CDR1 MNHEY, CDR2 SVGEGT. Trimming removed 5 bases from V and 1 base from J, with 15 bases in between. CDR3 length equals 15 residues. CDR3 loop: CASSGDTRYSYEQYF. CDR3 DNA sequence: TGTGCCAGCAGTGGGGACACAAGGTATTCCTACGAGCAGTACTTC.

This clonotype was seen ten or more times. V and J are TRBV28 and TRBJ2-7, with 15 bases matching TRBD2. The CDR3 consists of 15 residues. CDR1 MDHEN and CDR2 SYDVKM come from the germline V gene. The trim removed 4 bases at V and 3 bases at J, leaving 1 base unmatched. This CDR3 reads CASSSGLAGGYEQYF. CDR3 bases: TGTGCCAGCAGTTCGGGACTAGCGGGAGGCTACGAGCAGTACTTC. The full variable domain, its missing parts supplied by reference TRBV28 and TRBJ2-7, is DVKVTQSSRYLVKRTGEKVFLECVQDMDHENMFWYRQDPGLGLRLIYFSYDVKMKEKGDIPEGYSVSREKKERFSLILESASTNQTSMYLCASSSGLAGGYEQYFGPGTRLTVT.

The J gene is TRBJ1-4, the V gene TRBV3-1; 7 positions agree with TRBD1. CDR3 length equals 18 residues. The trim removed 1 base at V and 0 bases at J, leaving 8 bases unmatched. The V gene's germline CDR1 is LGHDT and CDR2 YNNKEL (reference sequence). Here the CDR3 reads CASSQGGQSSATNEKLFF. Here the CDR3 DNA reads TGTGCCAGCAGCCAAGGGGGACAGTCCTCCGCAACTAATGAAAAACTGTTTTTT.

In its sample, this clonotype was seen a few times. The chain uses TRBV5-1 and TRBJ2-5; maybe TRBD1 (5 bases). V shed 2 bases and J shed 1 base, with 15 bases lying between them. The CDR3 length is 16 residues. CDR1 and CDR2 (germline): SGHRS, YFSETQ. The CDR3 is CASSFLPDRIQETQYF. The CDR3 DNA reads as TGCGCCAGCAGCTTTCTCCCCGACAGAATCCAAGAGACCCAGTACTTC.

CDR3 DNA sequence: TGCGCCAGCAGCTTGGAAGGGTTCAACGAGCAGTACTTC. Its translation: CASSLEGFNEQYF. J is TRBJ2-7 and V is TRBV5-1; D is unclear. The V gene's germline CDR1 is SGHRS and CDR2 YFSETQ. CDR3 length: 13 residues. V lost 0 bases and J lost 5, with 9 bases in between.

This clonotype was observed a few times. This rearrangement joins TRBV20-1 to TRBJ2-1; 8 bases align to TRBD1. This CDR3 has 16 amino acids. CDR1 is DFQATT and CDR2 is SNEGSKA in the germline V gene (reference sequence). The trim removed 3 bases at V and 5 bases at J, leaving 12 bases unmatched. The CDR3 DNA follows: TGCAGTGCTAGGGGTCCGGGACAGGTGGCCCACAATGAGCAGTTCTTC. Its protein product is CSARGPGQVAHNEQFF.

Ten or more counts support this clonotype. J is TRBJ2-1 and V is TRBV6-2 or TRBV6-3, with D uncertain. The V gene lost 9 bases and the J gene lost 3 bases, with 9 bases spanning the gap. Germline CDR1 MNHEY, CDR2 SVGEGT. The CDR3 loop spans 12 amino acids. The CDR3 DNA reads TGTGCCAGTCGATTGAGCTACAATGAGCAGTTCTTC. It codes for CASRLSYNEQFF.

This clonotype was seen more than once but under ten times. This chain uses TRBV4-3 with TRBJ2-2; D is unclear. The germline V gene has CDR1 LGHNA and CDR2 YSLEER. The V end was cut by 0 bases, the J end by 3 bases, with 14 bases between. The CDR3 is made up of 17 amino acids. CDR3 nucleotides: TGCGCCAGCAGCCAAGATTATAGGCGGATTCACACCGGGGAGCTGTTTTTT. Protein: CASSQDYRRIHTGELFF.

The rearrangement links TRBV5-4 to TRBJ1-6; D gene ambiguous. V gave up 0 bases and J gave up 6 bases, with 10 bases separating them. There are 15 residues in the CDR3. Germline V gene data show CDR1 as SGHNT and CDR2 as YYREEE (reference sequence). As DNA, the CDR3 is TGTGCCAGCAGCTTGGACTACGGCAGTAATTCACCCCTCCACTTT. Protein sequence: CASSLDYGSNSPLHF.

This chain connects TRBV7-9 to TRBJ1-2; D gene uncertain. Trimming pared 5 bases from V and 4 bases from J, leaving 20 bases between. The CDR3 consists of 16 residues. CDR1 is SEHNR, CDR2 FQNEAQ, per germline (reference sequence). The chain's CDR3 is CASSPQGGSGIYGYTF. CDR3 nucleotide sequence: TGTGCCAGCAGCCCTCAAGGAGGGTCGGGGATCTATGGCTACACCTTC.

This clonotype was seen a few times. The chain links TRBV20-1 to TRBJ2-3, with D unresolved. In germline, CDR1 is DFQATT, CDR2 SNEGSKA (reference sequence). The CDR3 contains 13 residues. As DNA, the CDR3 is TGCAGCCAGATGACCGGGAGCACAGATACGCAGTATTTT. The encoded protein is CSQMTGSTDTQYF.

This clonotype was seen repeatedly, ten times or more. The V call is TRBV7-2, the J call TRBJ2-1, with no clear D. V was clipped by 0 bases and J by 4 bases, with 4 bases between them. Germline CDR1 SGHTA, CDR2 FQGNSA. This CDR3 contains 13 residues. In DNA, the CDR3 is TGTGCCAGCAGCTTAGCGCGGTACAATGAGCAGTTCTTC. It encodes CASSLARYNEQFF.

The rearrangement links TRBV9 to TRBJ2-5; 9 bases map to TRBD1. The CDR3 length is 16 residues. Trimming at V came to 0 bases and at J to 5 bases, leaving 8 bases not matched to a gene. Germline V CDR1 and CDR2: SGDLS, YYNGEE. The CDR3 nucleotides read TGTGCCAGCAGCGTAGCGGGGACAGGGCGAGAGGAGACCCAGTACTTC. Protein product: CASSVAGTGREETQYF. Supplemented by reference TRBV9 and TRBJ2-5, the full variable domain reads DSGVTQTPKHLITATGQRVTLRCSPRSGDLSVYWYQQSLDQGLQFLIQYYNGEERAKGNILERFSAQQFPDLHSELNLSSLELGDSALYFCASSVAGTGREETQYFGPGTRLLVL.

V gene TRBV7-6 combines with J gene TRBJ1-6; the D is unclear. Trimming took 5 bases from V and 6 from J, leaving 8 bases between them. CDR1 and CDR2 from the germline V gene are SGHVS and FNYEAQ. This CDR3 region has 13 residues. Here the CDR3 DNA reads TGTGCCAGCAGCCTACATATTAATTCACCCCTCCACTTT. This sequence encodes CASSLHINSPLHF.

In this sample, this clonotype turned up a few times. This chain links TRBV10-3 with TRBJ2-3; 7 nucleotides align to TRBD1. Germline CDR1 is ENHRY and CDR2 is SYGVKD. The length of the CDR3 is 13 residues. The V segment lost 10 bases and the J segment 2 bases; nucleotides outside the gene matches: 6. This CDR3 reads CATTGADTDTQYF. CDR3 in DNA: TGTGCCACTACAGGGGCTGACACAGATACGCAGTATTTT.

This clonotype was detected many times. The chain uses TRBV5-1 and TRBJ2-1, with TRBD2 matching over 10 bases. From germline, CDR1 is SGHRS and CDR2 YFSETQ. V gave up 0 bases and J gave up 6 bases; unmatched junction bases: 6. The CDR3 consists of 16 residues. The CDR3 coding sequence is TGCGCCAGCAGCTTGGAAGGGACTAGCGTTTCCAATGAGCAGTTCTTC. Its protein product is CASSLEGTSVSNEQFF. Full variable domain (outside the CDR3, taken from reference TRBV5-1 and TRBJ2-1): KAGVTQTPRYLIKTRGQQVTLSCSPISGHRSVSWYQQTPGQGLQFLFEYFSETQRNKGNFPGRFSGRQFSNSRSEMNVSTLELGDSALYLCASSLEGTSVSNEQFFGPGTRLTVL.

This rearrangement joins TRBV6-1 to TRBJ2-7; unclear D gene. Germline CDR1 is MNHNS and CDR2 is SASEGT. With 7 bases removed from V and 0 bases from J, the gap between germline ends came to 7 bases. The CDR3 runs 12 residues. CDR3 in amino acids: CASNDVSYEQYF. CDR3 nucleotides: TGTGCCAGCAACGACGTCTCCTACGAGCAGTACTTC.

The table lists this clonotype with a few counts. This chain connects TRBV6-2 or TRBV6-3 to TRBJ2-3; D is uncertain. Looked up from germline, CDR1 is MNHEY and CDR2 is SVGEGT. With 0 bases removed from V and 6 bases from J, the gap between germline ends came to 13 bases. The CDR3 totals 15 residues. For the CDR3, the DNA is TGTGCCAGCAGTTACTCGTTGCATGTGGCGGATACGCAGTATTTT. Its protein product is CASSYSLHVADTQYF.